This record covers a single T cell receptor beta chain. What it binds is unknown. The sample comes from a study of cytomegalovirus exposure and HLA in healthy donors. General study findings and limits: Using the classifier, cytomegalovirus status was reportedly diagnosed with high specificity and sensitivity. A missense DCLRE1C variant was associated with V- and J-gene trimming of TCR beta chains in a later analysis, and an independent cohort replicated the association. A further, later analysis showed that HLA-associated TCR beta chains (compared with equally common others) were more clonally expanded.

Both 60 Vbeta primers and 13 Jbeta primers went into the PCR. Authors' processing steps: Approximately 87 million unique TCR beta chains, 9.5 million to 14 million shared, were counted in a later analysis. Sequenced by immunoSEQ multiplex PCR; TCRdb stores in-frame clones only, minus some. Clone size and the V and J calls come from that table; the DNA yielded D and trimming. The sample shows approximately 100,000 clones, 60% to 85% of them seen only once. The CDR3 runs to 16 residues. V dropped 3 bases and J dropped 1; count of bases not matched to a gene: 8. Germline V gives CDR1 SGHRS, CDR2 YFSETQ. The sequence was collected from a woman between 40 and 50 years old in good health and CMV-seropositive. Sequenced input: PBMCs. The V gene is TRBV5-1, the J gene TRBJ1-1; TRBD1 matches at 8 bases. CDR3 nucleotide sequence: TGCGCCAGCAGCTCACAACCGGGACAGGCGAACACTGAAGCTTTCTTT. This encodes CASSSQPGQANTEAFF.